This TCR beta chain was sequenced during a study of T cells in Graves' hyperthyroidism and ophthalmopathy. The investigators amplified TCR beta CDR3 regions from RNA transcripts. First-round RT-PCR targeting the TCR CDR3 was performed with the HTBI primer set. TCRdb itself ran the multiplex PCR reads through MiXCR, one entry per CDR3 protein. The table includes about 350,000 distinct CDR3 sequences, 14% detected once. Over 18 months, lack of ophthalmopathy progression marked Graves' hyperthyroidism as stable. Study-wide results and caveats: Most thyroid clonotypes that were expanded above 0.001 also turned up in blood. By a 13 V-J model, ophthalmopathy was set apart from stable hyperthyroidism.

Germline CDR1 reads SGHTA; CDR2 reads FQGTGA. The V gene lost 3 bases and the J gene lost 6 bases, with 9 bases spanning the gap. The CDR3 loop spans 13 amino acids. In its sample, this clonotype was seen a few times. Its antigen is undetermined. The V call is TRBV7-3, the J call TRBJ1-5; D gene uncertain. This sequence was found in a woman aged 25 to 39 with Graves' hyperthyroidism. Sequencing was performed on blood. The CDR3, as DNA: TGTGCCAGCAGCTTGAACCGGGCTCAGCCCCAGCATTTT. The encoded protein is CASSLNRAQPQHF. The entire variable domain, with the rest obtained from reference TRBV7-3 and TRBJ1-5, is as follows: GAGVSQTPSNKVTEKGKYVELRCDPISGHTALYWYRQSLGQGPEFLIYFQGTGAADDSGLPNDRFFAVRPEGSVSTLKIQRTERGDSAVYLCASSLNRAQPQHFGDGTRLSIL.